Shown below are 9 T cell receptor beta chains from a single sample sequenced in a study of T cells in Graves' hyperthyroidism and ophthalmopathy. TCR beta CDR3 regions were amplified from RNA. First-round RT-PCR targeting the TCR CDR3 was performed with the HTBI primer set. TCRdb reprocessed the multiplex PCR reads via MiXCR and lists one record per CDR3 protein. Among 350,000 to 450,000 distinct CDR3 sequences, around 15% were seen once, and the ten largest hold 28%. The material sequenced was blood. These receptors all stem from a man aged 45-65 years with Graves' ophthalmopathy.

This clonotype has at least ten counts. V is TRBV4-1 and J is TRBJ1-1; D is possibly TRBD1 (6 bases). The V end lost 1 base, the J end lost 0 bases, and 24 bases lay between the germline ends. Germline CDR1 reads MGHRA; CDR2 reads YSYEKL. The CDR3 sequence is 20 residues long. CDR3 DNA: TGCGCCAGCAGCCAAGGGGGGCTTAGACGACGGGGGGAAATGAACACTGAAGCTTTCTTT. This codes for CASSQGGLRRRGEMNTEAFF.

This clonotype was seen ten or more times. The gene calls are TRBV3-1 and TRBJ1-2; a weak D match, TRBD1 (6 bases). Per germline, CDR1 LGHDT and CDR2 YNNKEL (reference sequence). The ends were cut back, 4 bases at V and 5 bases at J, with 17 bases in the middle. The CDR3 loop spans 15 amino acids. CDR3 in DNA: TGTGCCAGCAGCCCTCAGGTTAACCAGGGGTATGGCTACACCTTC. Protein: CASSPQVNQGYGYTF.

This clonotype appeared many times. CDR3 nucleotide sequence: TGTGCCAGTAGTACCGACAGAATCAACTATGGCTACACCTTC. Residues: CASSTDRINYGYTF. The V gene is TRBV19, the J gene TRBJ1-2, with D perhaps TRBD1 (5 bases). V was shortened by 4 bases and J by 2 bases, with 11 bases between the two germline ends. The germline V gene has CDR1 LNHDA and CDR2 SQIVND (reference sequence). This CDR3 has 14 amino acids.

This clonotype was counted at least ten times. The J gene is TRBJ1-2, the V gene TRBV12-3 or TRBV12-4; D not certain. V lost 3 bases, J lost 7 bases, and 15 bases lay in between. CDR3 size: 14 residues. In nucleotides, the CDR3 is TGTGCCAGCAGTTTTGGGGATCAACTAGGTGGCTACACCTTC. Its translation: CASSFGDQLGGYTF.

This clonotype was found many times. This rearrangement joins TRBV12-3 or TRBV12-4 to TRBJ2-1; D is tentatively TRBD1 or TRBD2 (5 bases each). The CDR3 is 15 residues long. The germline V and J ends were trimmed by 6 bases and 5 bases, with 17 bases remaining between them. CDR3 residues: CASRRNTGRNNEQFF. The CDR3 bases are TGTGCCAGCAGAAGAAATACGGGACGAAACAATGAGCAGTTCTTC.

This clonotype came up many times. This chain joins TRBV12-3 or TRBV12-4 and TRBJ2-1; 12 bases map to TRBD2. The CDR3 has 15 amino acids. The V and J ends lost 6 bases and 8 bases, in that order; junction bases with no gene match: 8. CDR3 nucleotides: TGTGCCAGCAGGCCGACTAGCGGGAGTGGGCATGAGCAGTTCTTC. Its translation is CASRPTSGSGHEQFF.

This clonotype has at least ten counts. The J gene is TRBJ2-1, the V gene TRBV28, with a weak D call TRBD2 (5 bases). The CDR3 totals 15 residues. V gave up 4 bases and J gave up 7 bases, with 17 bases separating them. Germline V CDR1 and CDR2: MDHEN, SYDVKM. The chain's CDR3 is CASSYPGFGSNEQFF. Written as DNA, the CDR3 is TGTGCCAGCAGTTATCCGGGATTTGGTTCGAATGAGCAGTTCTTC.

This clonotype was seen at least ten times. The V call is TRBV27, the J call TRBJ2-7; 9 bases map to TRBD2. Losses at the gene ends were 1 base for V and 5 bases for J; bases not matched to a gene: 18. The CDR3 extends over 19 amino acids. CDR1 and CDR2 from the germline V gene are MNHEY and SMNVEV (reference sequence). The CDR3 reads CASSLLSRPAGGLLHEQYF. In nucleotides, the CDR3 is TGTGCCAGCAGTTTATTAAGTCGGCCAGCGGGAGGATTATTGCACGAGCAGTACTTC.

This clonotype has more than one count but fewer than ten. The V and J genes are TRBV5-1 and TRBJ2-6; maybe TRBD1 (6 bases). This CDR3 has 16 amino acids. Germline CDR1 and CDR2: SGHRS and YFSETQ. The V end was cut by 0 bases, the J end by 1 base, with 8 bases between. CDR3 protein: CASSLAQGSGANVLTF. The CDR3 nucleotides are TGCGCCAGCAGCTTGGCCCAGGGGTCTGGGGCCAACGTCCTGACTTTC.